What follows are 23 T cell receptor beta chains derived from one specimen sequenced in a study of cytomegalovirus exposure and HLA in healthy donors. 60 Vbeta and 13 Jbeta primers were used in PCR. Libraries were prepared by immunoSEQ multiplex PCR; TCRdb keeps only in-frame clonotypes and omits some of them. The sample has 150,000 to 200,000 clones. Material: PBMCs. Every receptor here comes from a woman in her sixties or seventies in good health and CMV-seronegative.

The chain recombines TRBV7-2 with TRBJ2-1; 9 bases are a match to TRBD2. The J segment lost 6 bases and the V segment lost 3 bases, leaving 6 bases of the junction unmatched. CDR1 is SGHTA, CDR2 FQGNSA, per germline. The CDR3 extends over 15 amino acids. CDR3 region: CASSFIAGVGNEQFF. The CDR3 coding sequence is TGTGCCAGCAGCTTCATAGCGGGAGTTGGCAATGAGCAGTTCTTC.

The V call is TRBV16, the J call TRBJ1-4; D is perhaps TRBD1 (6 bases). This CDR3 comprises 16 residues. V lost 2 bases and J 4 bases, leaving 14 bases between the germline ends. The germline V gene has CDR1 KGHSY and CDR2 FQNENV. The CDR3 sequence is CASSQTHGGINEKLFF. As DNA, the CDR3 is TGTGCCAGCAGCCAAACCCATGGGGGCATTAATGAAAAACTGTTTTTT.

The CDR3 coding sequence is TGTGCCAGCTCACCGGGGACAGGCAACTCCTACGAGCAGTACTTC. This sequence encodes CASSPGTGNSYEQYF. J is TRBJ2-7 and V is TRBV18; 8 nucleotides match TRBD1. The CDR3 is 15 residues long. Germline values: CDR1 KGHSH, CDR2 LQKENI. V dropped 3 bases and J dropped 0; count of bases not matched to a gene: 4. The full variable domain, its missing parts supplied by reference TRBV18 and TRBJ2-7, is NAGVMQNPRHLVRRRGQEARLRCSPMKGHSHVYWYRQLPEEGLKFMVYLQKENIIDESGMPKERFSAEFPKEGPSILRIQQVVRGDSAAYFCASSPGTGNSYEQYFGPGTRLTVT.

The chain recombines TRBV27 with TRBJ1-1; 7 bases map to TRBD1. J gave up 0 bases and V 4 bases, and 5 bases lay outside the gene matches. Germline V gene data show CDR1 as MNHEY and CDR2 as SMNVEV (reference sequence). This CDR3 spans 15 amino acids. CDR3 region: CASSSLTGLNTEAFF. Written as DNA, the CDR3 is TGTGCCAGCAGTTCCTTGACAGGGTTGAACACTGAAGCTTTCTTT.

The rearrangement joins TRBV10-3 to TRBJ1-3; D perhaps matches TRBD1 (5 bases). The CDR3 spans 14 residues. The germline CDR1 and CDR2 sequences are ENHRY and SYGVKD. The V end was cut by 3 bases, the J end by 4 bases, with 10 bases between. CDR3 DNA sequence: TGTGCCATCAGTGATAGGGGAGGCGGAAACACCATATATTTT. Its translation is CAISDRGGGNTIYF.

The rearrangement uses TRBV11-2 and TRBJ1-1; TRBD1 might be the D (5 bases). Trimming left V 0 bases short and J 5 bases short, with 16 bases between. CDR1 SGHAT and CDR2 FQNNGV come from the germline V gene. This CDR3 region has 16 residues. The CDR3 nucleotides are TGTGCCAGCAGCTTAGAGGCCTGGGGCCTGGGGACTGAAGCTTTCTTT. It is translated as CASSLEAWGLGTEAFF.

This sequence joins TRBV5-4 and TRBJ2-7; 10 bases align to TRBD1. This CDR3 has 15 residues. Unmatched junction bases numbered 9, after V lost 4 bases and J lost 5 bases. Germline V gene data show CDR1 as SGHNT and CDR2 as YYREEE (reference sequence). The CDR3 here is CASSPDRGRTHEQYF. Written as DNA, the CDR3 is TGTGCCAGCAGCCCTGACAGGGGGCGTACCCACGAGCAGTACTTC.

The chain joins TRBV29-1 to TRBJ1-4; weak D call: TRBD1 (6 bases). The CDR3 length is 13 residues. Germline V CDR1 and CDR2: SQVTM, ANQGSEA. CDR3 nucleotide sequence: TGCAGTGGGGTCTGGGGGCTAGACGAAAAACTGTTTTTT. Translation: CSGVWGLDEKLFF.

The V and J genes are TRBV5-1 and TRBJ2-5, with 8 nucleotides matching TRBD2. The CDR3 length is 16 residues. The ends lost 4 bases at V and 9 bases at J; junction bases unmatched: 17. The germline gives CDR1 SGHRS, CDR2 YFSETQ. CDR3 nucleotide sequence: TGCGCCAGCAGCACCACCCGCGGGGGGACGGGGGAGGCCCAGTACTTC. Its protein is CASSTTRGGTGEAQYF.

The rearrangement joins TRBV10-3 to TRBJ2-2; 10 positions match TRBD1. Germline loops: CDR1 ENHRY, CDR2 SYGVKD. The length of the CDR3 is 15 residues. The J segment lost 6 bases and the V segment lost 9 bases, leaving 10 bases of the junction unmatched. The CDR3 nucleotides read TGTGCCATTACCCTGGAGGACAGGGGGGCCGGGGAGCTGTTTTTT. This gives the protein CAITLEDRGAGELFF.

The V call is TRBV7-6, the J call TRBJ1-3, with D tentatively TRBD1 (6 bases). There are 17 residues in the CDR3. Germline-derived CDR1 and CDR2 are SGHVS and FNYEAQ. Trimming cost V 5 bases and J 0 bases, with 17 bases left between them. The CDR3 here is CASSNQDSQLSGNTIYF. In nucleotides, the CDR3 is TGTGCCAGCAGCAACCAGGACAGCCAACTCTCTGGAAACACCATATATTTT.

J is TRBJ2-3 and V is TRBV5-1; 8 bases agree with TRBD2. V shed 3 bases, J shed 2 bases, and the junction held 5 bases outside the gene matches. The CDR3 is 15 amino acids. Germline-derived CDR1 and CDR2 are SGHRS and YFSETQ. As DNA, the CDR3 is TGCGCCAGCAGCTCGGGACTAGTGACCACAGATACGCAGTATTTT. This codes for CASSSGLVTTDTQYF.

The J gene is TRBJ1-6, the V gene TRBV4-1; D is ambiguous. Germline CDR1 reads MGHRA; CDR2 reads YSYEKL. V lost 1 base to trimming and J lost 2 bases, with 9 bases between them. This CDR3 has 16 amino acids. Written as DNA, the CDR3 is TGCGCCAGCAGCCAAGTGAGGGAGACCTATAATTCACCCCTCCACTTT. Translation: CASSQVRETYNSPLHF.

The chain joins TRBV29-1 to TRBJ1-5; weak D call: TRBD1 (6 bases). Trimming removed 5 bases from V and 6 bases from J, with 14 bases in between. Germline values: CDR1 SQVTM, CDR2 ANQGSEA. The CDR3 extends over 13 amino acids. CDR3 residues: CSVFEGVGQPQHF. Here the CDR3 DNA reads TGCAGCGTTTTCGAGGGGGTCGGTCAGCCCCAGCATTTT.

The chain is built from TRBV6-6 and TRBJ1-1; no firm D call. V was pared by 2 bases and J by 1 base, with 11 bases between. The CDR3 totals 15 residues. Germline V CDR1 and CDR2: MNHNY, SVGAGI (reference sequence). The CDR3 DNA follows: TGTGCCAGCAGTTACGAATCGGTTCGGAACACTGAAGCTTTCTTT. Translating gives CASSYESVRNTEAFF.

This rearrangement joins TRBV30 to TRBJ1-5; tentatively, D is TRBD1 (6 bases). This CDR3 is 14 amino acids long. Germline-derived CDR1 and CDR2 are GTSNPN and SVGIG (reference sequence). Trimming took 1 base from V and 0 from J, leaving 7 bases between them. This chain's CDR3 is CAWSEGDSNQPQHF. The CDR3 nucleotides are TGTGCCTGGAGTGAGGGGGATAGCAATCAGCCCCAGCATTTT.

This chain connects TRBV6-1 to TRBJ1-1; no clear D. The germline gives CDR1 MNHNS, CDR2 SASEGT. There are 12 residues in the CDR3. The V gene lost 7 bases and the J gene lost 10 bases, with 16 bases spanning the gap. The CDR3 reads CASTRWESAAFF. CDR3 bases: TGTGCCAGCACGCGATGGGAGAGCGCAGCTTTCTTT.

V and J are TRBV29-1 and TRBJ2-1; weak D call: TRBD1 (5 bases). V lost 7 bases, J lost 5 bases, and 18 bases lay in between. The CDR3 is 14 residues long. Germline V gene lookup returns CDR1 SQVTM and CDR2 ANQGSEA. The CDR3 here is CSAMKGVIDNEQFF. DNA for the CDR3: TGCAGCGCCATGAAAGGGGTCATCGACAATGAGCAGTTCTTC.

V usage is TRBV2 and J usage is TRBJ2-7; no firm D call. The germline CDR1 and CDR2 sequences are SNHLY and FYNNEI. V lost 1 base, J lost 0 bases, and 4 bases lay in between. The CDR3 loop spans 13 amino acids. The DNA for the CDR3 is TGTGCCAGCAGTGAAGGTCTCTCCTACGAGCAGTACTTC. It translates to CASSEGLSYEQYF.

The V and J genes are TRBV15 and TRBJ1-6; 7 bases fit TRBD1. Trimming took 3 bases from V and 10 from J; bases not matched to a gene: 9. The length of the CDR3 is 15 residues. The germline V gene encodes CDR1 LNHNV and CDR2 YYDKDF (reference sequence). The CDR3 bases are TGTGCCACCAGCAGTGGAAAAACAGGGGAATCACCCCTCCACTTT. Protein sequence: CATSSGKTGESPLHF.

The V gene is TRBV9, the J gene TRBJ2-1; 8 bases match TRBD2. CDR3 length: 14 residues. Unmatched junction bases numbered 4, after V lost 1 base and J lost 7 bases. Per the germline V gene, CDR1 is SGDLS and CDR2 is YYNGEE. CDR3 loop: CASSVLTSENEQFF. In DNA, the CDR3 is TGTGCCAGCAGCGTATTGACTAGCGAGAATGAGCAGTTCTTC.

CDR3 sequence: CASSTGQGPNQPQHF. CDR3 in DNA: TGTGCCAGTAGTACCGGACAGGGGCCCAATCAGCCCCAGCATTTT. The chain combines TRBV19 with TRBJ1-5; 9 nucleotides line up with TRBD1. The CDR3 length is 15 residues. Germline CDR1 reads LNHDA; CDR2 reads SQIVND (reference sequence). Germline trimming cut 4 bases from V and 3 bases from J; bases unmatched to any gene: 4.

CDR3 sequence (DNA): TGCGCCAGCAGCTACGGACTAGCGGATACCTACGAGCAGTACTTC. Amino acids: CASSYGLADTYEQYF. This rearrangement joins TRBV5-1 to TRBJ2-7; 10 bases align to TRBD2. CDR1 and CDR2 (germline): SGHRS, YFSETQ. This CDR3 region has 15 residues. After removal of 3 bases from V and 2 bases from J, the junction contained 5 bases not matched to a gene. The entire variable domain, with the rest obtained from reference TRBV5-1 and TRBJ2-7, is as follows: KAGVTQTPRYLIKTRGQQVTLSCSPISGHRSVSWYQQTPGQGLQFLFEYFSETQRNKGNFPGRFSGRQFSNSRSEMNVSTLELGDSALYLCASSYGLADTYEQYFGPGTRLTVT.